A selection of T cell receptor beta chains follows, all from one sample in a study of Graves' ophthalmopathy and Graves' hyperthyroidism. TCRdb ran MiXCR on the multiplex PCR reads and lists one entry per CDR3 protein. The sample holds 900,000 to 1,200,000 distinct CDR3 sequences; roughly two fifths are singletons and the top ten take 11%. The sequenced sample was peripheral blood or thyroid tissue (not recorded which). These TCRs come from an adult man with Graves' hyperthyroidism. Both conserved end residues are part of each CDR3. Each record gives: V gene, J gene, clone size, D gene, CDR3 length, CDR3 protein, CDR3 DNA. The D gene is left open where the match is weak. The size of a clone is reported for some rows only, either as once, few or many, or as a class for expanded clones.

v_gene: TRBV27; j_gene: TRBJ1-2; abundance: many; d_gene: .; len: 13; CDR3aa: CASSLGQGSGYTF; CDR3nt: TGTGCCAGCAGTTTAGGCCAGGGCTCTGGCTACACCTTC
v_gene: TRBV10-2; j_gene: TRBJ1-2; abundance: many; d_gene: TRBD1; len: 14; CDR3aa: CASSEPDRGYGYTF; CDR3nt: TGCGCCAGCAGTGAGCCGGACAGGGGCTATGGCTACACCTTC
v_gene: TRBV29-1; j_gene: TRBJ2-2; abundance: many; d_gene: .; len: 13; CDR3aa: CSAETSDTGELFF; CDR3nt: TGCAGCGCAGAGACTAGTGATACCGGGGAGCTGTTTTTT
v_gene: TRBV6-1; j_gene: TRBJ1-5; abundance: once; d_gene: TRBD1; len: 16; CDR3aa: CASSRSPTGEVQPQHF; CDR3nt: TGTGCCAGCAGTCGTTCCCCGACAGGGGAGGTTCAGCCCCAGCATTTT
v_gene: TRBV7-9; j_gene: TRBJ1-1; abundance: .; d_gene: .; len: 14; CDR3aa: CASSHPRGRTEAFF; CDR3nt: TGTGCCAGCAGCCATCCGCGGGGTAGGACTGAAGCTTTCTTT
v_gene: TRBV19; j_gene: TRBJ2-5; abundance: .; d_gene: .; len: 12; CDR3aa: CASRGEQETQYF; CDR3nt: TGTGCCAGTAGGGGGGAACAAGAGACCCAGTACTTC
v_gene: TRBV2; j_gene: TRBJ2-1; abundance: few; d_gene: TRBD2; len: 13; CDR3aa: CASRASGDNEQFF; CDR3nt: TGTGCCAGCAGAGCTAGCGGGGACAATGAGCAGTTCTTC
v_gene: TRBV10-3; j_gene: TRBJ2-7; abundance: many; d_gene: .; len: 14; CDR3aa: CAISESRDSSEQYF; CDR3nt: TGTGCCATCAGTGAGTCACGAGACAGCTCCGAGCAGTACTTC
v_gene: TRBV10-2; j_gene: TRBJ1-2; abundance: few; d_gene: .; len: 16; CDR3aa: CASSDRSVAQGEGYTF; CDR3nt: TGCGCCAGCAGTGACAGGTCCGTCGCGCAGGGAGAGGGCTACACCTTC
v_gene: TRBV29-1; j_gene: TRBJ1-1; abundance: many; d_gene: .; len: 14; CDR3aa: CSVDAKGMNTEAFF; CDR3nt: TGCAGCGTTGACGCCAAGGGGATGAACACTGAAGCTTTCTTT
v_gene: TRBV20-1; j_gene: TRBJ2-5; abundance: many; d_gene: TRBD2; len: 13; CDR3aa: CSATGAGRKTQYF; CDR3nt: TGCAGTGCGACCGGAGCGGGGAGGAAGACCCAGTACTTC
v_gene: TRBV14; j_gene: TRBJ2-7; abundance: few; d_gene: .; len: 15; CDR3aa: CASSQGTAVSYEQYF; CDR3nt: TGTGCCAGCAGCCAGGGGACGGCGGTCTCCTACGAGCAGTACTTC
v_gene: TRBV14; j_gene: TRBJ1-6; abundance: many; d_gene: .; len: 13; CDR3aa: CASSPNWNSPLHF; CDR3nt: TGTGCCAGCAGCCCCAACTGGAATTCACCCCTCCACTTT
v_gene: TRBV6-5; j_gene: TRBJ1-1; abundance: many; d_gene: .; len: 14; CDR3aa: CASSYSRVNTEAFF; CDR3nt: TGTGCCAGCAGTTACTCCAGGGTGAACACTGAAGCTTTCTTT
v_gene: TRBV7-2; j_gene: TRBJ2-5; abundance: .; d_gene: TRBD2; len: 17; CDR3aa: CASSLAFVSGGGETQYF; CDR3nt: TGTGCCAGCAGCTTAGCGTTTGTCAGCGGGGGTGGGGAGACCCAGTACTTC
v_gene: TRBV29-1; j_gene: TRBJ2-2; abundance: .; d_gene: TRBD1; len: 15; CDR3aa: CSVFSGGANTGELFF; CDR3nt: TGCAGCGTTTTTTCAGGGGGAGCGAACACCGGGGAGCTGTTTTTT
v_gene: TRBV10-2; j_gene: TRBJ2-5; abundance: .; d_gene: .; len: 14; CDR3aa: CASSYTVIGETQYF; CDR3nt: TGCGCCAGCAGTTACACGGTGATAGGAGAGACCCAGTACTTC
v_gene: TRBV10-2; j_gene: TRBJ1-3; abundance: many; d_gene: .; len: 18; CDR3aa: CASSGPRDIQLTGNTIYF; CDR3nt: TGCGCCAGCAGTGGCCCCCGGGACATACAATTAACTGGAAACACCATATATTTT
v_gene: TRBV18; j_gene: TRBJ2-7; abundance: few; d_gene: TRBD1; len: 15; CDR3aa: CASSPPDRRAYEQYF; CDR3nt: TGTGCCAGCTCACCACCGGACAGGCGAGCCTACGAGCAGTACTTC
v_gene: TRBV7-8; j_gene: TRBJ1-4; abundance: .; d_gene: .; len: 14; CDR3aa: CASSRGVSNEKLFF; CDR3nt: TGTGCCAGCAGCCGAGGGGTTTCTAATGAAAAACTGTTTTTT
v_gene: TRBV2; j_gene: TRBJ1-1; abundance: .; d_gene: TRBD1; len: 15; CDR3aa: CVSTVEGQGGTEAFF; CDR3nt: TGTGTCAGCACGGTTGAGGGACAGGGTGGCACTGAAGCTTTCTTT
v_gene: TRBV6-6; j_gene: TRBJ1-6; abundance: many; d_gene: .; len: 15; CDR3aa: CASSPGRGHNSPLHF; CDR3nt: TGTGCCAGCAGTCCAGGGCGGGGACATAATTCACCCCTCCACTTT